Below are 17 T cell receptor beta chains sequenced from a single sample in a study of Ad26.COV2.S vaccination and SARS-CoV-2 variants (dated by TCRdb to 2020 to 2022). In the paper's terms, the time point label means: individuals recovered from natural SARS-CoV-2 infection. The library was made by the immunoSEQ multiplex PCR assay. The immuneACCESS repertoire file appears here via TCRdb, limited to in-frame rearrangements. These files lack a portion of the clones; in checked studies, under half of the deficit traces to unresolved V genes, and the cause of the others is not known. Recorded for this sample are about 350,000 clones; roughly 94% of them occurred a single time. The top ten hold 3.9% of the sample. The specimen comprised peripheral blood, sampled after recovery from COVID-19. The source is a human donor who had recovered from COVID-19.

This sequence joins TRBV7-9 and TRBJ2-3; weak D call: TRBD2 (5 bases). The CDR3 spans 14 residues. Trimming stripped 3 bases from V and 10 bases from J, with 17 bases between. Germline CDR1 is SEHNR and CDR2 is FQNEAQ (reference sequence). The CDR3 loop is CASSLLESGIAQYF. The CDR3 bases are TGTGCCAGCAGCTTGTTGGAAAGCGGCATCGCGCAGTATTTT.

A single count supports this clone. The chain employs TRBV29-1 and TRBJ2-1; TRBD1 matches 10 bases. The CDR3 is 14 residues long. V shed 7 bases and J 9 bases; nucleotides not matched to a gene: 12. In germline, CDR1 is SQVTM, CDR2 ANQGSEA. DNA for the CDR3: TGCAGCGGTCGGACAGGGGGGACGATCAGTGAGCAGTTCTTC. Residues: CSGRTGGTISEQFF.

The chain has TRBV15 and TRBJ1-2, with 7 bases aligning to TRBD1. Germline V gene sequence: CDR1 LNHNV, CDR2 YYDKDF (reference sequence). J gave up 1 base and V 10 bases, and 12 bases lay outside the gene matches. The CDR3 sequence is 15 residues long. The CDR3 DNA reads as TGTGCCATCCACCGGGACAGAAGGATTAACTATGGCTACACCTTC. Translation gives CAIHRDRRINYGYTF.

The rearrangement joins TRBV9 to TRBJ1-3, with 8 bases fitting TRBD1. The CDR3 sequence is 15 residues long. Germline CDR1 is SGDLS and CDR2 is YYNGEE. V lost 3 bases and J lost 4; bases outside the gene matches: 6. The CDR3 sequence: CASSGTGLRGNTIYF. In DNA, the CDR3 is TGTGCCAGCAGCGGGACAGGGCTGCGGGGAAACACCATATATTTT.

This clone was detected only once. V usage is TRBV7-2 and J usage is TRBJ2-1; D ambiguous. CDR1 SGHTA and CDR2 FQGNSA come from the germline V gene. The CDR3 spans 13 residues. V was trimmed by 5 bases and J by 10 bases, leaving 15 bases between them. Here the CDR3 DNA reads TGTGCCAGCAGCCCACATGCCGGATCCGAGCAGTTCTTC. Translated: CASSPHAGSEQFF.

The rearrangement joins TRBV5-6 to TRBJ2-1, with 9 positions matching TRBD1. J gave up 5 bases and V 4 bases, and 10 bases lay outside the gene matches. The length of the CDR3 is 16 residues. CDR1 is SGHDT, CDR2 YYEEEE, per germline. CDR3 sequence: CASSRPSDRGDNEQFF. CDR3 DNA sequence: TGTGCCAGCAGCCGCCCTTCAGACAGGGGGGACAATGAGCAGTTCTTC.

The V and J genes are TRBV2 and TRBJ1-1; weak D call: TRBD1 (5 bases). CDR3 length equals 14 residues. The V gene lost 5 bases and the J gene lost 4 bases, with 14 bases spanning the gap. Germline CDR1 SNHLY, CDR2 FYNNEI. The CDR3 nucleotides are TGTGCCAGCAGTTTTCAGGGTCTCGGCACTGAAGCTTTCTTT. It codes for CASSFQGLGTEAFF.

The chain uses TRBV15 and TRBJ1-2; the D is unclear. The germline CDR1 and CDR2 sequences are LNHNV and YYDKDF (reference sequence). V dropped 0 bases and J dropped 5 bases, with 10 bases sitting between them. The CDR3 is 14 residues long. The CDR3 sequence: CATSRDEVEYGYTF. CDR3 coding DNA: TGTGCCACCAGCAGAGATGAGGTTGAATATGGCTACACCTTC.

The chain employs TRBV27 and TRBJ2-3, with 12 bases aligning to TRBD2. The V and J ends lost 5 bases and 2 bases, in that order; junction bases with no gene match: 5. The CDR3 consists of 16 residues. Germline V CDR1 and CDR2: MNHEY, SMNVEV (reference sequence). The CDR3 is CASSPTSGGLTDTQYF. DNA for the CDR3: TGTGCCAGCAGTCCGACTAGCGGGGGCCTCACAGATACGCAGTATTTT.

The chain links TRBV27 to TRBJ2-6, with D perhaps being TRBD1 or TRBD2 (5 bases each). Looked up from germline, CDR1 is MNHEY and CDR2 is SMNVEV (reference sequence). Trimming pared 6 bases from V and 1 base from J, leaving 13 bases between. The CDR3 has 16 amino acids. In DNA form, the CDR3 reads TGTGCCAGCAGCTACTTGGGGGTTTCTGGGGCCAACGTCCTGACTTTC. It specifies CASSYLGVSGANVLTF.

The CDR3 spells CASNRASNYGYTF. For the CDR3, the DNA is TGTGCCAGTAACCGGGCCAGTAACTATGGCTACACCTTC. The rearrangement links TRBV19 to TRBJ1-2; D is ambiguous. Germline CDR1 reads LNHDA; CDR2 reads SQIVND (reference sequence). The CDR3 is 13 amino acids. V dropped 7 bases and J dropped 1 base, with 10 bases sitting between them.

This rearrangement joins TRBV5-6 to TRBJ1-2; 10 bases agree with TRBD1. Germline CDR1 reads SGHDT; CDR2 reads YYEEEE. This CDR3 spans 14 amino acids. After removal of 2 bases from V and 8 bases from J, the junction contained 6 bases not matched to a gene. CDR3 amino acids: CASSLGTGDRGYTF. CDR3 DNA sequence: TGTGCCAGCAGCTTAGGGACAGGGGATCGGGGCTACACCTTC.

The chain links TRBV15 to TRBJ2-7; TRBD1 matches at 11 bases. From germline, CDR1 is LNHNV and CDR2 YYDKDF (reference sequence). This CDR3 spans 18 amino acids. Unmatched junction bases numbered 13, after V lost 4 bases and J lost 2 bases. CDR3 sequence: CATSNATGQGVFPYEQYF. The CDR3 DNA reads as TGTGCCACCAGCAACGCCACGGGACAGGGGGTTTTTCCCTACGAGCAGTACTTC. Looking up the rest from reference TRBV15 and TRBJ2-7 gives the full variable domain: DAMVIQNPRYQVTQFGKPVTLSCSQTLNHNVMYWYQQKSSQAPKLLFHYYDKDFNNEADTPDNFQSRRPNTSFCFLDIRSPGLGDTAMYLCATSNATGQGVFPYEQYFGPGTRLTVT.

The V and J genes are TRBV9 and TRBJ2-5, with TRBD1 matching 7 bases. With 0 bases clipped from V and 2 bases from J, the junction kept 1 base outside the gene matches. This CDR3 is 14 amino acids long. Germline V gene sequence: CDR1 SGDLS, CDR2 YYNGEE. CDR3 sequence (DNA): TGTGCCAGCAGCGTAGCACAGGGGCAAGAGACCCAGTACTTC. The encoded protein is CASSVAQGQETQYF.

CDR3 in amino acids: CASTPDRGYGYTF. The DNA for the CDR3 is TGTGCCAGCACTCCGGACAGGGGTTATGGCTACACCTTC. The rearrangement links TRBV12-3 or TRBV12-4 to TRBJ1-2; 9 nucleotides align to TRBD1. The CDR3 loop spans 13 amino acids. V was clipped by 7 bases and J by 5 bases; unmatched bases: 5.

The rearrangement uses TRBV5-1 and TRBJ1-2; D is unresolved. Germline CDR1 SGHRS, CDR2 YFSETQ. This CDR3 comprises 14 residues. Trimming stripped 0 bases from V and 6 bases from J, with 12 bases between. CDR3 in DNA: TGCGCCAGCAGCTTGGTAATTTCGGGAAATGGCTACACCTTC. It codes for CASSLVISGNGYTF. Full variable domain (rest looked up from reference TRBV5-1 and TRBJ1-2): KAGVTQTPRYLIKTRGQQVTLSCSPISGHRSVSWYQQTPGQGLQFLFEYFSETQRNKGNFPGRFSGRQFSNSRSEMNVSTLELGDSALYLCASSLVISGNGYTFGSGTRLTVV.

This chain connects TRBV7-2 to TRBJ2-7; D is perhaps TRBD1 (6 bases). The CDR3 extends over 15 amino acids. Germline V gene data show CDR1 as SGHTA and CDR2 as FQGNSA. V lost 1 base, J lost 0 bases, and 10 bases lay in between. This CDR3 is CASSLDGTISYEQYF. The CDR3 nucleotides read TGTGCCAGCAGCTTAGATGGGACAATCTCCTACGAGCAGTACTTC. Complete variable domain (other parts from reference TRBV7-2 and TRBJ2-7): GAGVSQSPSNKVTEKGKDVELRCDPISGHTALYWYRQSLGQGLEFLIYFQGNSAPDKSGLPSDRFSAERTGGSVSTLTIQRTQQEDSAVYLCASSLDGTISYEQYFGPGTRLTVT.